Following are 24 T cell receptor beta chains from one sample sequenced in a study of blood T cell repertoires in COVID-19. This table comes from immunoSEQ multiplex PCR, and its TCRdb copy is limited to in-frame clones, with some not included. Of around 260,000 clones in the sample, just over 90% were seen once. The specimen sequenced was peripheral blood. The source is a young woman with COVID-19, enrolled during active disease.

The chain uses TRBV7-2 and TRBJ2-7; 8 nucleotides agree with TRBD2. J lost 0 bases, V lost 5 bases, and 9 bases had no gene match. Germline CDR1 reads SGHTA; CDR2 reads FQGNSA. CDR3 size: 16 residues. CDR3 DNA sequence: TGTGCCAGCAGCCCACTGACTAGCGCGAGCTCCTACGAGCAGTACTTC. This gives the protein CASSPLTSASSYEQYF.

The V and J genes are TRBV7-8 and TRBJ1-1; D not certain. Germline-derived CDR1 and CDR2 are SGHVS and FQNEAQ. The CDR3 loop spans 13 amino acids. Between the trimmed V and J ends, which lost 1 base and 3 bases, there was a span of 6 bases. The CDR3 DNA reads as TGTGCCAGCAGCTTAGTAGGAGACACTGAAGCTTTCTTT. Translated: CASSLVGDTEAFF.

The CDR3 spells CASSMGQGEDSPLHF. CDR3 nucleotides: TGCGCCAGCAGCATGGGACAGGGCGAGGATTCACCCCTCCACTTT. V and J are TRBV5-1 and TRBJ1-6, with 9 bases aligning to TRBD1. The CDR3 is made up of 15 amino acids. J lost 8 bases, V lost 4 bases, and 7 bases had no gene match. Germline V gene sequence: CDR1 SGHRS, CDR2 YFSETQ.

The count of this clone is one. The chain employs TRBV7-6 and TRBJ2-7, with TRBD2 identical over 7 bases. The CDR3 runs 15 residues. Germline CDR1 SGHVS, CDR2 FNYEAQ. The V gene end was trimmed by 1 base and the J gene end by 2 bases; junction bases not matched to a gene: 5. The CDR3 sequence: CASSLGGLETYEQYF. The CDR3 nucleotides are TGTGCCAGCAGCTTAGGTGGACTAGAGACCTACGAGCAGTACTTC. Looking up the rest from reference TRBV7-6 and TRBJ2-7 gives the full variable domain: GAGVSQSPRYKVTKRGQDVALRCDPISGHVSLYWYRQALGQGPEFLTYFNYEAQQDKSGLPNDRFSAERPEGSISTLTIQRTEQRDSAMYRCASSLGGLETYEQYFGPGTRLTVT.

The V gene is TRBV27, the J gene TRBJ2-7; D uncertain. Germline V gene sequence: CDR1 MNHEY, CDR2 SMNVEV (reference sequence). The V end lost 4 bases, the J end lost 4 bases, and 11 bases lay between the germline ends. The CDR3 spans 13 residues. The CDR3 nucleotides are TGTGCCAGCAGTTCCGCGGATATTTACGAGCAGTACTTC. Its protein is CASSSADIYEQYF.

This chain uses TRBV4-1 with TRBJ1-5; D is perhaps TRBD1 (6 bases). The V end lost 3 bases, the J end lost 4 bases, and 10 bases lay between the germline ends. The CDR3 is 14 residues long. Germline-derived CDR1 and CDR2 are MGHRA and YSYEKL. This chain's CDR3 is CASSQVGQNQPQHF. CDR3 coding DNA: TGCGCCAGCAGCCAGGTTGGACAGAATCAGCCCCAGCATTTT.

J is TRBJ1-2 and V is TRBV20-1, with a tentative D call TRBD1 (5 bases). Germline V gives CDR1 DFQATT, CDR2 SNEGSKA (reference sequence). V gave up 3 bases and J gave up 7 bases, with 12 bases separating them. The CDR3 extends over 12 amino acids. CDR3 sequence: CSASIRVGGYTF. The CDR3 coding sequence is TGCAGTGCTAGTATCAGGGTCGGTGGCTACACCTTC.

CDR3 sequence: CASSYGSGRLYEQYF. In DNA, the CDR3 is TGTGCCAGCAGTTACGGGAGCGGGAGGCTGTACGAGCAGTACTTC. The J gene is TRBJ2-7, the V gene TRBV6-2 or TRBV6-3; 9 bases agree with TRBD2. The CDR3 totals 15 residues. The junction had 6 bases not matched to a gene; V was cut back by 2 bases and J by 4 bases. Germline CDR1 MNHEY, CDR2 SVGEGT.

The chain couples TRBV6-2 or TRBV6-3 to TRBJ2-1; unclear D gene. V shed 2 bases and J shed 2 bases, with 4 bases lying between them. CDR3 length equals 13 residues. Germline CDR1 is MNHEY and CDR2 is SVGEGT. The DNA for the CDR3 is TGTGCCAGCAGTTACAACACCTACAATGAGCAGTTCTTC. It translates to CASSYNTYNEQFF.

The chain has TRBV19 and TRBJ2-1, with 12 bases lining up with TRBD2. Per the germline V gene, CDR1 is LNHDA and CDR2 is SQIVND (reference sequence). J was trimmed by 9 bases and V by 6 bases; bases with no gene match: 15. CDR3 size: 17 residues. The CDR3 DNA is TGTGCCAGTAGGCCTTTACCGGGACTAGCGGGCTTGGCTGAGCAGTTCTTC. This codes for CASRPLPGLAGLAEQFF.

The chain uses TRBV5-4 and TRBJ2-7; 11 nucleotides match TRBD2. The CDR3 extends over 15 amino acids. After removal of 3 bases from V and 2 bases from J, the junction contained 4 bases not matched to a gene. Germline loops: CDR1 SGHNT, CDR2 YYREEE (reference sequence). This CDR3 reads CASSSKTSGAYEQYF. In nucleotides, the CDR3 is TGTGCCAGCAGCTCTAAGACTAGCGGGGCCTACGAGCAGTACTTC. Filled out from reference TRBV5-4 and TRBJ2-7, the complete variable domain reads ETGVTQSPTHLIKTRGQQVTLRCSSQSGHNTVSWYQQALGQGPQFIFQYYREEENGRGNFPPRFSGLQFPNYSSELNVNALELDDSALYLCASSSKTSGAYEQYFGPGTRLTVT.

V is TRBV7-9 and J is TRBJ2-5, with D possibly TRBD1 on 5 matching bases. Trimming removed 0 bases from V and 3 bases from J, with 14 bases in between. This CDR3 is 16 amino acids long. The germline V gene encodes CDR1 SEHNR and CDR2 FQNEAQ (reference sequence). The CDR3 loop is CASSLAGRPEKETQYF. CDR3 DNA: TGTGCCAGCAGCTTAGCGGGGCGGCCTGAGAAAGAGACCCAGTACTTC. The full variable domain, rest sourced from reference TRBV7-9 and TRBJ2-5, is DTGVSQNPRHKITKRGQNVTFRCDPISEHNRLYWYRQTLGQGPEFLTYFQNEAQLEKSRLLSDRFSAERPKGSFSTLEIQRTEQGDSAMYLCASSLAGRPEKETQYFGPGTRLLVL.

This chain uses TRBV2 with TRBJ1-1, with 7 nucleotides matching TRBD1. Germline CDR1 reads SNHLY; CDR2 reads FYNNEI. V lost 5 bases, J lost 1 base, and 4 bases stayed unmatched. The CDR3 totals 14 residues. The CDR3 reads CASSLTGRNTEAFF. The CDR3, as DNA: TGTGCCAGCAGTCTGACAGGGCGGAACACTGAAGCTTTCTTT.

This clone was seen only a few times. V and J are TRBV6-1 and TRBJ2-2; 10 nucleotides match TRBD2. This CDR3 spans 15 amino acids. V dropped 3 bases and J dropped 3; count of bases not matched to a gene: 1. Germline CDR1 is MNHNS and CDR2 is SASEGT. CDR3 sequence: CASSEGTSDTGELFF. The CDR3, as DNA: TGTGCCAGCAGTGAGGGGACTAGCGACACCGGGGAGCTGTTTTTT.

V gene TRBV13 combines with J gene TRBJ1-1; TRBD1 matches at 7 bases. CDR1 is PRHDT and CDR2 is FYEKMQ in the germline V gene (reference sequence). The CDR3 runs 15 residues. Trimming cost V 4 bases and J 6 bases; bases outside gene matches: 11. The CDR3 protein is CASSSQPGQSAEAFF. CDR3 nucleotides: TGTGCCAGCAGCTCGCAACCGGGACAGAGCGCTGAAGCTTTCTTT.

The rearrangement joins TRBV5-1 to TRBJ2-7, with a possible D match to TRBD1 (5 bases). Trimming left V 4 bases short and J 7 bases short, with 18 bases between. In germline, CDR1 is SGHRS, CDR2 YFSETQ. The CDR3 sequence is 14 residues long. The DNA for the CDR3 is TGCGCCAGCAGCACCGGCGTGGGGCAACGGGAGCAGTACTTC. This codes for CASSTGVGQREQYF.

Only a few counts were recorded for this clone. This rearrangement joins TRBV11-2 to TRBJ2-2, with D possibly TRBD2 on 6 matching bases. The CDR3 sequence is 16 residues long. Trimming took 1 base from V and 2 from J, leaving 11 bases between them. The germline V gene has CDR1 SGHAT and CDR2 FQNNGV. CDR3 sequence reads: CASSLGLAKNTGELFF. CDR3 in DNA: TGTGCCAGCAGCTTAGGGCTAGCGAAAAACACCGGGGAGCTGTTTTTT.

The CDR3 DNA reads TGTGCCAGCACCGACAGCTATGGCTACACCTTC. This codes for CASTDSYGYTF. The rearrangement uses TRBV5-6 and TRBJ1-2; D might be TRBD1 (5 bases). Looked up from germline, CDR1 is SGHDT and CDR2 is YYEEEE. Trimming shortened V by 6 bases and J by 4 bases, and 7 bases separated the two germline ends. This CDR3 is 11 amino acids long.

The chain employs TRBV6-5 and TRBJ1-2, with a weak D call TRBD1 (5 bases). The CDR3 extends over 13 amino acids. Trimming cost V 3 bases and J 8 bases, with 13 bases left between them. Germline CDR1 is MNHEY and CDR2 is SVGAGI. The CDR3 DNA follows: TGTGCCAGCAGTTATCAAGGGACTAACGGCTACACCTTC. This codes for CASSYQGTNGYTF.

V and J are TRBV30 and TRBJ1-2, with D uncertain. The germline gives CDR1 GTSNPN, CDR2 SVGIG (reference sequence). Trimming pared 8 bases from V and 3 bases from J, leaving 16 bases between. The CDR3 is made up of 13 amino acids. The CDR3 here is CAGDPSGDYGYTF. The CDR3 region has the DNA TGTGCCGGCGACCCTTCGGGTGACTATGGCTACACCTTC.

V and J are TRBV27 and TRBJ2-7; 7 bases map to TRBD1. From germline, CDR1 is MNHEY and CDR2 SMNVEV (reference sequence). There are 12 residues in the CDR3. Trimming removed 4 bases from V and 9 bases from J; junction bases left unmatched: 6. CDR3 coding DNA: TGTGCCAGCAGTTCCTCAGGACAGGTGCAGTACTTC. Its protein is CASSSSGQVQYF.

The CDR3 here is CASSLSNLADTQYF. DNA for the CDR3: TGTGCCAGCAGCCTGAGTAACTTGGCAGATACGCAGTATTTT. The genes are TRBV6-5 and TRBJ2-3; D is undetermined. Germline assignment: CDR1 MNHEY and CDR2 SVGAGI. Trimming removed 6 bases from V and 4 bases from J, with 14 bases in between. There are 14 residues in the CDR3.

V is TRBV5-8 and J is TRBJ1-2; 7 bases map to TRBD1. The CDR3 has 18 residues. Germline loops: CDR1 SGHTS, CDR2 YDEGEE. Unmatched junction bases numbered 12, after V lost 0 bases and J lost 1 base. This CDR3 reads CASSLAIRDSPLNYGYTF. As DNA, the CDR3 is TGTGCCAGCAGCTTGGCTATCCGGGACAGTCCCCTTAACTATGGCTACACCTTC.

The CDR3, as DNA: TGTGCCAGCAGTTTGTCAACCGGGACTAGCGGGGGTTTCTACAATGAGCAGTTCTTC. It encodes CASSLSTGTSGGFYNEQFF. V and J are TRBV27 and TRBJ2-1; 14 bases map to TRBD2. The CDR3 spans 19 residues. Germline CDR1 and CDR2: MNHEY and SMNVEV (reference sequence). V lost 3 bases and J lost 3; bases outside the gene matches: 10.